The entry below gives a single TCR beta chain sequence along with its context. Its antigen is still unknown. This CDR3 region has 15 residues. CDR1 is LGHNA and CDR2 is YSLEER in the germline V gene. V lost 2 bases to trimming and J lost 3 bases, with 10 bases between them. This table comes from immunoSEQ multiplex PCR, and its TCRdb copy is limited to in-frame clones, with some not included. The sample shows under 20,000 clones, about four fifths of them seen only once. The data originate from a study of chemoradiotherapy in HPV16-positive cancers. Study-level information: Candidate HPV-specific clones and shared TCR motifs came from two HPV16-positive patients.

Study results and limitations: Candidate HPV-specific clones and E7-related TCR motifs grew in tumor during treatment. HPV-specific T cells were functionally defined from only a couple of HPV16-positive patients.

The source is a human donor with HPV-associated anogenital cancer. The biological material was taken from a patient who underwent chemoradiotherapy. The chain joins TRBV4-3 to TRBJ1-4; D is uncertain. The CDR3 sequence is CASSQIRAPNEKLFF. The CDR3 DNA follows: TGCGCCAGCAGCCAAATCCGGGCCCCTAATGAAAAACTGTTTTTT.